Below, 21 T cell receptor beta chains from the same sample are listed, as sequenced in a study of T cells in Graves' hyperthyroidism and ophthalmopathy. RNA transcripts were the template for amplifying TCR beta CDR3 regions. A first-round RT-PCR of the TCR CDR3 used the HTBI primer set. TCRdb passed the multiplex PCR reads through MiXCR, listing each CDR3 protein once. Among about 360,000 distinct CDR3 sequences listed, 13% were seen once. Sequences were obtained from blood. The receptors come from a woman between 18 and 29 years old with Graves' hyperthyroidism.

Concerning this clonotype: Just one base apart from a much larger clone, this may be a read error. The conserved phenylalanine or tryptophan normally closing the CDR3 is absent here, so this likely arose from a read error. The chain carries TRBV10-3 and TRBJ2-5; TRBD2 matches at 10 bases. The CDR3 totals 12 residues. Germline CDR1 is ENHRY and CDR2 is SYGVKD. The V segment lost 10 bases and the J segment 3 bases; nucleotides outside the gene matches: 2. DNA for the CDR3: TGTGCCACCGGACTAGCGGAAGAGACCCAGTACCTC. This encodes CATGLAEETQYL.

This clonotype showed up many times. CDR3 in amino acids: CASSQRARITFF. In nucleotides, the CDR3 is TGTGCCAGCAGCCAACGGGCGAGAATAACTTTCTTT. The rearrangement links TRBV28 to TRBJ1-1; D is ambiguous. V dropped 6 bases and J dropped 12 bases, with 17 bases sitting between them. This CDR3 is built from 12 residues. Germline CDR1 and CDR2: MDHEN and SYDVKM.

In this sample, this clonotype turned up many times. The genes are TRBV7-6 and TRBJ2-1; no firm D call. This CDR3 has 15 residues. V dropped 1 base and J dropped 7 bases, with 14 bases sitting between them. CDR1 is SGHVS, CDR2 FNYEAQ, per germline. The chain's CDR3 is CASSLEAGSSNEQFF. DNA for the CDR3: TGTGCCAGCAGCTTAGAGGCAGGAAGTTCTAATGAGCAGTTCTTC.

Many counts were recorded for this clonotype. V and J are TRBV3-1 and TRBJ2-3; perhaps D is TRBD1 or TRBD2 (6 bases each). The germline V gene encodes CDR1 LGHDT and CDR2 YNNKEL (reference sequence). V lost 0 bases to trimming and J lost 7 bases, with 26 bases between them. This CDR3 has 19 residues. Here the CDR3 reads CASSQEGYRGTRLPNTQYF. In nucleotides, the CDR3 is TGTGCCAGCAGCCAAGAGGGTTACCGCGGGACAAGACTTCCGAATACGCAGTATTTT.

This clonotype was seen at least ten times. V usage is TRBV15 and J usage is TRBJ2-7; D unclear. Germline V gene lookup returns CDR1 LNHNV and CDR2 YYDKDF (reference sequence). This CDR3 is built from 18 residues. V lost 0 bases and J lost 0, with 18 bases in between. The CDR3 DNA reads as TGTGCCACCAGCAGAGATAGGACCCGCCAGGAGCTCTCCTACGAGCAGTACTTC. Translating gives CATSRDRTRQELSYEQYF.

In its sample, this clonotype was seen many times. This sequence joins TRBV12-3 or TRBV12-4 and TRBJ2-5, with D hard to call. The V end was cut by 6 bases, the J end by 5 bases, with 13 bases between. CDR3 length: 13 amino acids. CDR3 protein: CASRGLFVETQYF. Here the CDR3 DNA reads TGTGCCAGCAGGGGCCTATTTGTGGAGACCCAGTACTTC.

This clonotype has a count of ten or more. CDR3 loop: CASSPNAGSLRNTEAFF. CDR3 coding DNA: TGTGCCAGCTCACCCAACGCCGGGTCTTTACGGAACACTGAAGCTTTCTTT. This chain joins TRBV18 and TRBJ1-1; unclear D gene. The V gene's germline CDR1 is KGHSH and CDR2 LQKENI. V lost 3 bases, J lost 1 base, and 18 bases lay in between. The CDR3 consists of 17 residues. Filled out from reference TRBV18 and TRBJ1-1, the complete variable domain reads NAGVMQNPRHLVRRRGQEARLRCSPMKGHSHVYWYRQLPEEGLKFMVYLQKENIIDESGMPKERFSAEFPKEGPSILRIQQVVRGDSAAYFCASSPNAGSLRNTEAFFGQGTRLTVV.

This clonotype was counted only a few times. The V and J genes are TRBV18 and TRBJ2-2, with 8 bases matching TRBD1. Germline loops: CDR1 KGHSH, CDR2 LQKENI. The CDR3 extends over 17 amino acids. V trimming: 2 bases; J trimming: 6 bases; junction bases outside the gene matches: 11. For the CDR3, the DNA is TGTGCCAGCTCACCAGCCGCAGGGGGCGCGTTCGCCGGGGAGCTGTTTTTT. Translation gives CASSPAAGGAFAGELFF.

This clonotype appeared many times. This chain connects TRBV11-1 to TRBJ2-1; TRBD2 might be the D (6 bases). Per germline, CDR1 SGHAT and CDR2 FQDESV (reference sequence). V dropped 4 bases and J dropped 7 bases, with 11 bases sitting between them. This CDR3 spans 13 amino acids. The CDR3 loop reads CASSWEDRNEQFF. The CDR3 region has the DNA TGTGCCAGCAGCTGGGAGGATAGGAATGAGCAGTTCTTC.

This clonotype has ten or more counts. The V gene is TRBV4-3, the J gene TRBJ2-7, with D tentatively TRBD2 (5 bases). The V gene lost 4 bases and the J gene lost 3 bases, with 13 bases spanning the gap. The CDR3 extends over 14 amino acids. Per the germline V gene, CDR1 is LGHNA and CDR2 is YSLEER. CDR3 sequence reads: CASSPGQRYYEQYF. The CDR3 bases are TGCGCCAGCAGCCCCGGCCAGCGGTACTACGAGCAGTACTTC.

This clonotype was recorded once. A much larger clone is a single base away; this may be a read error. The chain carries TRBV4-3 and TRBJ2-7, with unresolved D. V was shortened by 4 bases and J by 3 bases, with 13 bases between the two germline ends. The CDR3 sequence is 14 residues long. CDR1 and CDR2 from the germline V gene are LGHNA and YSLEER. In DNA, the CDR3 is TGCGCCAGCAGCCCGGGCTCGACCGGCTACGAGCAGTACTTC. Protein sequence: CASSPGSTGYEQYF.

The sample holds a few counts of this clonotype. The CDR3, as DNA: TGTGCCAGCAGTGAACACCGGGACTACTCCTACAATGAGCAGTTCTTC. Protein product: CASSEHRDYSYNEQFF. This rearrangement joins TRBV25-1 to TRBJ2-1; 7 nucleotides match TRBD2. Per the germline V gene, CDR1 is MGHDK and CDR2 is SYGVNS. V gave up 2 bases and J gave up 0 bases; unmatched junction bases: 4. The CDR3 spans 16 residues.

This clonotype was seen many times. This chain links TRBV28 with TRBJ2-7; 8 nucleotides line up with TRBD2. Losses at the gene ends were 6 bases for V and 7 bases for J; bases not matched to a gene: 17. CDR3 length: 16 residues. CDR1 MDHEN and CDR2 SYDVKM come from the germline V gene. CDR3 region: CASSPTSGREAREQYF. In DNA, the CDR3 is TGTGCCAGCAGCCCTACTTCTGGGCGGGAGGCCCGGGAGCAGTACTTC.

V gene TRBV29-1 combines with J gene TRBJ1-1; 7 bases align to TRBD1. CDR1 is SQVTM and CDR2 is ANQGSEA in the germline V gene. V lost 4 bases, J lost 5 bases, and 10 bases stayed unmatched. The CDR3 has 14 residues. DNA of the CDR3: TGCAGCGTTGGTAAACAGGGGCTCGGGACTGAAGCTTTCTTT. This codes for CSVGKQGLGTEAFF.

This clonotype was seen repeatedly, ten times or more. The genes are TRBV2 and TRBJ2-1; no clear D gene. This CDR3 has 13 residues. Germline V gene data show CDR1 as SNHLY and CDR2 as FYNNEI. Trimming cost V 7 bases and J 8 bases, with 15 bases left between them. CDR3 protein: CASTRDERDEQFF. The DNA of the CDR3 is TGTGCCAGCACAAGAGACGAAAGGGATGAGCAGTTCTTC.

This clonotype was counted ten times or more. V is TRBV6-1 and J is TRBJ2-7; tentatively, D is TRBD1 (5 bases). Germline-derived CDR1 and CDR2 are MNHNS and SASEGT. The CDR3 length is 15 residues. The V end was cut by 1 base, the J end by 2 bases, with 12 bases between. Here the CDR3 DNA reads TGTGCCAGCAGTGAAGGTGCAGGGCTCGCCTACGAGCAGTACTTC. Residues: CASSEGAGLAYEQYF.

This clonotype came up many times. The chain uses TRBV28 and TRBJ2-1; 10 nucleotides match TRBD2. V shed 5 bases and J 5 bases; nucleotides not matched to a gene: 6. This CDR3 comprises 15 residues. Germline assignment: CDR1 MDHEN and CDR2 SYDVKM. The CDR3 coding sequence is TGTGCCAGCAGTGAGGGACTAGCGACCGACAATGAGCAGTTCTTC. Its protein product is CASSEGLATDNEQFF.

This clonotype was counted at least ten times. DNA for the CDR3: TGTGCCAGCAGGGGTACGACAGTTCCGAACAATCAGCCCCAGCATTTT. It specifies CASRGTTVPNNQPQHF. V gene TRBV2 combines with J gene TRBJ1-5; perhaps TRBD1 as D (5 bases). This CDR3 has 16 residues. Germline CDR1 and CDR2: SNHLY and FYNNEI. Trimming pared 6 bases from V and 3 bases from J, leaving 18 bases between.

In its sample, this clonotype was seen a few times. The J gene is TRBJ2-1, the V gene TRBV19; possibly TRBD2 for D (5 bases). The ends were cut back, 3 bases at V and 0 bases at J, with 24 bases in the middle. The CDR3 has 20 amino acids. Germline V gene sequence: CDR1 LNHDA, CDR2 SQIVND (reference sequence). The CDR3 DNA reads TGTGCCAGTAGTATGGCGACGGGGAGCCATTATTGGGGCTCCTACAATGAGCAGTTCTTC. Its translation is CASSMATGSHYWGSYNEQFF. Filled out from reference TRBV19 and TRBJ2-1, the complete variable domain reads DGGITQSPKYLFRKEGQNVTLSCEQNLNHDAMYWYRQDPGQGLRLIYYSQIVNDFQKGDIAEGYSVSREKKESFPLTVTSAQKNPTAFYLCASSMATGSHYWGSYNEQFFGPGTRLTVL.

This clonotype was seen a handful of times. A read error is possible here, since a much larger clone lies one base away. The chain is built from TRBV12-3 or TRBV12-4 and TRBJ2-7, with unresolved D. Trimming cost V 2 bases and J 4 bases, with 12 bases left between them. The CDR3 is made up of 14 amino acids. The CDR3 is CASSLQEGRYEQYV. The CDR3 nucleotides read TGTGCCAGCAGTTTACAGGAAGGCCGTTACGAGCAGTACGTC.

The CDR3 loop is CSARWSSGSSDTQYF. The DNA for the CDR3 is TGCAGTGCTAGATGGTCTAGCGGGAGCTCAGATACGCAGTATTTT. The rearrangement uses TRBV20-1 and TRBJ2-3; 10 bases fit TRBD2. In germline, CDR1 is DFQATT, CDR2 SNEGSKA (reference sequence). Trimming at V came to 2 bases and at J to 4 bases, leaving 6 bases not matched to a gene. The CDR3 is 15 residues long.